This T cell receptor (beta chain) was sequenced in a study of blood T cell repertoires in COVID-19. This table comes from immunoSEQ multiplex PCR, and its TCRdb copy is limited to in-frame clones, with some not included. The repertoire holds about 230,000 clones, with almost 90% as singletons. The germline V gene encodes CDR1 KGHSH and CDR2 LQKENI. The CDR3 totals 17 residues. With 2 bases clipped from V and 6 bases from J, the junction kept 6 bases outside the gene matches. This sequence originates from an older woman with acute or convalescent COVID-19. The chain links TRBV18 to TRBJ1-6; the match to TRBD1 covers 11 bases. Specimen: peripheral blood. The CDR3 DNA follows: TGTGCCAGCTCACCATCTGGACAGGGGGCGGGTAATTCACCCCTCCACTTT. Amino acids: CASSPSGQGAGNSPLHF.